A selection of T cell receptor beta chains follows, all from one sample in a study of radiotherapy plus CTLA-4 blockade in lung cancer. Using immunoSEQ multiplex PCR, the repertoire was profiled, and TCRdb retains in-frame clones only, with some absent. The sample has fewer than 85,000 clones; about 88% are singletons. The specimen comprised peripheral blood, sampled from a patient treated with radiotherapy plus ipilimumab. All receptors derive from a human donor with non-small cell lung cancer who had stable disease on radiotherapy plus ipilimumab. Both conserved end residues are part of each CDR3. D genes are given only for firm matches. A clone size is listed for some rows: how often the clone was seen (once, few, many), or a class if it is expanded.

cdr3_aa: CASTRDRGPAPGLFF
cdr3_nt: TGTGCCAGTACCCGGGACAGGGGGCCGGCACCCGGGCTGTTTTTT
clone_size: NA
j_call: TRBJ2-2
v_call: TRBV19
d_call: TRBD1

cdr3_aa: CASSKDTNTEAFF
cdr3_nt: TGCGCCAGCAGCAAGGACACCAACACTGAAGCTTTCTTT
clone_size: few
j_call: TRBJ1-1
v_call: TRBV5-1
d_call: NA

cdr3_aa: CASRRDGTDTQYF
cdr3_nt: TGTGCCAGCAGACGGGACGGGACAGATACGCAGTATTTT
clone_size: NA
j_call: TRBJ2-3
v_call: TRBV6-1
d_call: NA

cdr3_aa: CASSLRDRGPRDTQYF
cdr3_nt: TGTGCCAGCAGTTTACGGGACAGGGGACCTAGAGATACGCAGTATTTT
clone_size: once
j_call: TRBJ2-3
v_call: TRBV27
d_call: TRBD1

cdr3_aa: CASSSRVWETQYF
cdr3_nt: TGTGCCAGCAGCTCCAGGGTTTGGGAGACCCAGTACTTC
clone_size: NA
j_call: TRBJ2-5
v_call: TRBV7-8
d_call: NA

cdr3_aa: CASSPPGTGSPYEQYF
cdr3_nt: TGTGCCAGCTCACCACCGGGAACAGGCTCCCCCTACGAGCAGTACTTC
clone_size: NA
j_call: TRBJ2-7
v_call: TRBV18
d_call: NA

cdr3_aa: CASSRGGVQETQYF
cdr3_nt: TGTGCCAGCAGCCGAGGGGGGGTCCAAGAGACCCAGTACTTC
clone_size: NA
j_call: TRBJ2-5
v_call: TRBV5-4
d_call: NA

cdr3_aa: CASLSRASSTDTQYF
cdr3_nt: TGTGCCAGCCTGTCGAGAGCGTCTAGCACAGATACGCAGTATTTT
clone_size: NA
j_call: TRBJ2-3
v_call: TRBV2
d_call: NA

cdr3_aa: CASSRQGRMGQETQYF
cdr3_nt: TGCGCCAGCAGCCGACAGGGTAGGATGGGTCAAGAGACCCAGTACTTC
clone_size: once
j_call: TRBJ2-5
v_call: TRBV5-1
d_call: TRBD1

cdr3_aa: CASSGGTGIQLLVQYF
cdr3_nt: TGCGCCAGCAGCGGGGGGACTGGCATCCAGTTGCTGGTGCAGTACTTC
clone_size: NA
j_call: TRBJ2-7
v_call: TRBV5-1
d_call: NA

cdr3_aa: CASSGRLTEAFF
cdr3_nt: TGTGCCAGCAGCGGGCGGCTTACTGAAGCTTTCTTT
clone_size: NA
j_call: TRBJ1-1
v_call: TRBV11-3
d_call: NA

cdr3_aa: CASSPRDGANSPLHF
cdr3_nt: TGTGCCAGCTCACCAAGGGACGGAGCTAATTCACCCCTCCACTTT
clone_size: NA
j_call: TRBJ1-6
v_call: TRBV18
d_call: NA

cdr3_aa: CASSLWGLAGLADTQYF
cdr3_nt: TGTGCCAGCAGTTTATGGGGCCTAGCGGGGCTTGCAGATACGCAGTATTTT
clone_size: few
j_call: TRBJ2-3
v_call: TRBV27
d_call: TRBD2

cdr3_aa: CASSMTSWGQETQYF
cdr3_nt: TGCGCCAGCAGTATGACTAGTTGGGGCCAAGAGACCCAGTACTTC
clone_size: NA
j_call: TRBJ2-5
v_call: TRBV23-1
d_call: NA

cdr3_aa: CASSFGLAGTQYF
cdr3_nt: TGTGCCAGCAGTTTCGGACTTGCTGGCACGCAGTATTTT
clone_size: NA
j_call: TRBJ2-3
v_call: TRBV6-5
d_call: NA

cdr3_aa: CASSGLAGGTQETQYF
cdr3_nt: TGTGCCAGCAGTGGGCTAGCGGGGGGGACTCAAGAGACCCAGTACTTC
clone_size: NA
j_call: TRBJ2-5
v_call: TRBV2
d_call: TRBD2

cdr3_aa: CCAGLAGGPGNEQFF
cdr3_nt: TGTTGTGCCGGGCTAGCGGGAGGGCCGGGTAATGAGCAGTTCTTC
clone_size: NA
j_call: TRBJ2-1
v_call: TRBV30
d_call: TRBD2

cdr3_aa: CASSQGDQETQYF
cdr3_nt: TGTGCCAGCAGCCAAGGGGACCAAGAGACCCAGTACTTC
clone_size: NA
j_call: TRBJ2-5
v_call: TRBV4-2
d_call: NA

cdr3_aa: CASSLDSGGAETQYF
cdr3_nt: TGTGCCAGCAGCTTAGATAGCGGGGGGGCGGAGACCCAGTACTTC
clone_size: NA
j_call: TRBJ2-5
v_call: TRBV11-2
d_call: TRBD2

cdr3_aa: CASSTTSGYTQYF
cdr3_nt: TGTGCCAGCAGTACTACGTCGGGCTATACGCAGTATTTT
clone_size: NA
j_call: TRBJ2-3
v_call: TRBV6-4
d_call: NA

cdr3_aa: CASSVTGWQAFF
cdr3_nt: TGTGCCAGCAGTGTGACAGGGTGGCAAGCTTTCTTT
clone_size: NA
j_call: TRBJ1-1
v_call: TRBV25-1
d_call: TRBD1

cdr3_aa: CASREPYRGSQPQHF
cdr3_nt: TGTGCCAGTAGGGAACCTTACAGGGGGTCGCAGCCCCAGCATTTT
clone_size: NA
j_call: TRBJ1-5
v_call: TRBV19
d_call: TRBD1

cdr3_aa: CASSLGPTYNSPLHF
cdr3_nt: TGTGCCAGCAGCTTAGGCCCAACCTATAATTCACCCCTCCACTTT
clone_size: few
j_call: TRBJ1-6
v_call: TRBV7-2
d_call: NA

cdr3_aa: CASSFIAGVSGELFF
cdr3_nt: TGTGCCAGCAGCTTTATAGCGGGAGTATCCGGGGAGCTGTTTTTT
clone_size: few
j_call: TRBJ2-2
v_call: TRBV11-2
d_call: TRBD2

cdr3_aa: CASSEGTRAEKLFF
cdr3_nt: TGTGCCAGCAGTGAGGGGACAAGGGCTGAAAAACTGTTTTTT
clone_size: once
j_call: TRBJ1-4
v_call: TRBV2
d_call: NA

cdr3_aa: CASKAGGGNQPQHF
cdr3_nt: TGTGCCAGCAAGGCAGGGGGTGGGAATCAGCCCCAGCATTTT
clone_size: NA
j_call: TRBJ1-5
v_call: TRBV28
d_call: TRBD1

cdr3_aa: CASSRDRVYNEQFF
cdr3_nt: TGTGCCAGCAGCCGGGACAGGGTGTACAATGAGCAGTTCTTC
clone_size: NA
j_call: TRBJ2-1
v_call: TRBV6-1
d_call: TRBD1

cdr3_aa: CASGTGMNTEAFF
cdr3_nt: TGTGCCAGCGGGACAGGGATGAACACTGAAGCTTTCTTT
clone_size: NA
j_call: TRBJ1-1
v_call: TRBV18
d_call: TRBD1

cdr3_aa: CSVVPGVYGYTF
cdr3_nt: TGCAGCGTTGTGCCAGGGGTCTATGGCTACACCTTC
clone_size: NA
j_call: TRBJ1-2
v_call: TRBV29-1
d_call: NA

cdr3_aa: CAWSAQNGQGRTYEQYF
cdr3_nt: TGTGCCTGGAGTGCCCAAAACGGACAGGGGCGTACCTACGAGCAGTACTTC
clone_size: NA
j_call: TRBJ2-7
v_call: TRBV30
d_call: TRBD1

cdr3_aa: CASSRDHLNTGELFF
cdr3_nt: TGCGCCAGCAGTCGGGACCACCTAAACACCGGGGAGCTGTTTTTT
clone_size: NA
j_call: TRBJ2-2
v_call: TRBV5-1
d_call: NA

cdr3_aa: CASSLSPDEGETQYF
cdr3_nt: TGCGCCAGCAGCTTGTCCCCGGACGAAGGCGAGACCCAGTACTTC
clone_size: NA
j_call: TRBJ2-5
v_call: TRBV5-1
d_call: NA

cdr3_aa: CASSAGQAPNEKLFF
cdr3_nt: TGCGCCAGCAGTGCCGGACAGGCCCCCAATGAAAAACTGTTTTTT
clone_size: NA
j_call: TRBJ1-4
v_call: TRBV10-1
d_call: TRBD1

cdr3_aa: CASSLKGEEEKLFF
cdr3_nt: TGTGCCAGCAGCTTGAAGGGGGAAGAGGAAAAACTGTTTTTT
clone_size: NA
j_call: TRBJ1-4
v_call: TRBV5-6
d_call: NA

cdr3_aa: CASPQGAFSGNTIYF
cdr3_nt: TGTGCCAGCCCTCAGGGGGCCTTCTCTGGAAACACCATATATTTT
clone_size: medium-sized
j_call: TRBJ1-3
v_call: TRBV9
d_call: TRBD1

cdr3_aa: CASRGQGVGNQPQHF
cdr3_nt: TGTGCCAGCAGGGGACAGGGTGTTGGCAATCAGCCCCAGCATTTT
clone_size: NA
j_call: TRBJ1-5
v_call: TRBV2
d_call: TRBD1

cdr3_aa: CASLRTGGVTEAFF
cdr3_nt: TGTGCCAGCCTCCGGACAGGGGGTGTCACTGAAGCTTTCTTT
clone_size: NA
j_call: TRBJ1-1
v_call: TRBV6-5
d_call: TRBD1

cdr3_aa: CASSRYGTGYNSPLHF
cdr3_nt: TGTGCCAGCAGCCGGTACGGGACAGGCTATAATTCACCCCTCCACTTT
clone_size: NA
j_call: TRBJ1-6
v_call: TRBV9
d_call: TRBD1

cdr3_aa: CASSLRGGPQNEQFF
cdr3_nt: TGCGCCAGCAGTTTGCGGGGGGGCCCCCAGAATGAGCAGTTCTTC
clone_size: NA
j_call: TRBJ2-1
v_call: TRBV10-1
d_call: TRBD2

cdr3_aa: CASSSPLGITEAFF
cdr3_nt: TGTGCCAGCTCAAGCCCTCTTGGGATCACTGAAGCTTTCTTT
clone_size: NA
j_call: TRBJ1-1
v_call: TRBV18
d_call: NA

cdr3_aa: CASSYFQGSGTQYF
cdr3_nt: TGTGCCAGCAGTTACTTCCAGGGTTCAGGGACCCAGTACTTC
clone_size: NA
j_call: TRBJ2-5
v_call: TRBV6-5
d_call: NA

cdr3_aa: CASSQDSGTSGGTYIQYF
cdr3_nt: TGCGCCAGCAGCCAAGACTCCGGGACTAGCGGGGGGACATACATTCAGTACTTC
clone_size: once
j_call: TRBJ2-4
v_call: TRBV4-1
d_call: TRBD2

cdr3_aa: CASSQDSPYQPQHF
cdr3_nt: TGCGCCAGCAGCCAAGATTCCCCCTATCAGCCCCAGCATTTT
clone_size: NA
j_call: TRBJ1-5
v_call: TRBV4-1
d_call: NA

cdr3_aa: CASMGGVAGELFF
cdr3_nt: TGCGCCAGCATGGGAGGGGTCGCCGGGGAGCTGTTTTTT
clone_size: NA
j_call: TRBJ2-2
v_call: TRBV4-1
d_call: TRBD2

cdr3_aa: CASSLPTGEGNTGELFF
cdr3_nt: TGCGCCAGCAGCTTGCCGACAGGGGAAGGGAACACCGGGGAGCTGTTTTTT
clone_size: NA
j_call: TRBJ2-2
v_call: TRBV5-1
d_call: TRBD1

cdr3_aa: CAWEEGKNIQYF
cdr3_nt: TGTGCTTGGGAGGAAGGCAAAAACATTCAGTACTTC
clone_size: NA
j_call: TRBJ2-4
v_call: TRBV30
d_call: NA

cdr3_aa: CSANTETQYF
cdr3_nt: TGCAGTGCAAACACTGAGACCCAGTACTTC
clone_size: NA
j_call: TRBJ2-5
v_call: TRBV20-1
d_call: NA

cdr3_aa: CASSYSRSFGETQYF
cdr3_nt: TGTGCCAGCAGTTACTCGAGGTCGTTTGGGGAGACCCAGTACTTC
clone_size: NA
j_call: TRBJ2-5
v_call: TRBV6-5
d_call: NA

cdr3_aa: CASSAPSGRAPNEQFF
cdr3_nt: TGTGCCAGCAGCGCCCCCAGCGGGAGGGCCCCTAATGAGCAGTTCTTC
clone_size: NA
j_call: TRBJ2-1
v_call: TRBV9
d_call: TRBD2

cdr3_aa: CASNLLAGGGEQYF
cdr3_nt: TGTGCCAGCAACCTACTAGCGGGAGGAGGCGAGCAGTACTTC
clone_size: NA
j_call: TRBJ2-7
v_call: TRBV6-1
d_call: TRBD2